A selection of T cell receptor beta chains follows, all from one sample in a study of blood T cell repertoires in COVID-19. Sequencing was performed with immunoSEQ multiplex PCR; in TCRdb, only in-frame clones are kept and a portion is missing. Seen here are 200,000 to 250,000 clones, 80% to 85% observed once, and the top ten hold roughly 2.3%. The material sequenced was peripheral blood. The source of these receptors is a woman aged 60-75 years with acute or convalescent COVID-19. CDR3s include the opening cysteine and the closing phenylalanine or tryptophan. D genes are given only for firm matches. Some rows mark clone size as missing; the rest say once, few, many or name a class of expanded clone.

size,V,J,D,CDR3,DNA
NA,TRBV6-5,TRBJ1-4,TRBD1,CASSPRQGRSEKLFF,TGTGCCAGCAGTCCGCGACAGGGCAGGAGTGAAAAACTGTTTTTT
NA,TRBV7-8,TRBJ2-1,TRBD2,CASSHPRLAGFAYNEQFF,TGTGCCAGCAGCCACCCCCGACTAGCGGGGTTCGCCTACAATGAGCAGTTCTTC
NA,TRBV11-2,TRBJ2-3,NA,CASSFIAQYGDTQYF,TGTGCCAGCAGCTTCATAGCCCAGTATGGCGATACGCAGTATTTT
NA,TRBV24-1,TRBJ1-2,NA,CATSEGGGADYGYTF,TGTGCCACCAGTGAGGGGGGGGGCGCCGATTATGGCTACACCTTC
NA,TRBV5-1,TRBJ2-6,NA,CASSALDNAPGANVLTF,TGCGCCAGCAGCGCCCTTGACAACGCTCCTGGGGCCAACGTCCTGACTTTC
NA,TRBV15,TRBJ2-5,TRBD1,CATSREIPGQGWTETQYF,TGTGCCACCAGCAGAGAAATTCCGGGACAGGGATGGACGGAGACCCAGTACTTC
NA,TRBV6-5,TRBJ2-5,NA,CAIVGETQYF,TGTGCCATAGTCGGGGAGACCCAGTACTTC
once,TRBV7-2,TRBJ1-1,NA,CASSSSRVWGIAEAFF,TGTGCCAGCAGCTCCAGCAGGGTTTGGGGTATCGCTGAAGCTTTCTTT
NA,TRBV11-2,TRBJ2-1,TRBD2,CASSFRLAGATFYNEQFF,TGTGCCAGCAGCTTCCGGCTAGCGGGGGCCACCTTCTACAATGAGCAGTTCTTC
NA,TRBV4-2,TRBJ2-3,NA,CASSQNRGRGFGDTQYF,TGTGCCAGCAGCCAGAACCGGGGCCGGGGGTTCGGAGATACGCAGTATTTT
NA,TRBV5-1,TRBJ2-3,TRBD2,CASSVMGGGADTQYF,TGCGCCAGCAGCGTAATGGGCGGGGGGGCGGATACGCAGTATTTT
once,TRBV6-2/TRBV6-3,TRBJ2-7,TRBD1,CASSPGTDISEQYF,TGTGCCAGCAGCCCCGGGACAGATATCTCCGAGCAGTACTTC
NA,TRBV21-1,TRBJ1-4,NA,CASSMRSEKLFF,TGTGCCAGCAGCATGCGGAGTGAAAAACTGTTTTTT
NA,TRBV28,TRBJ1-2,TRBD1,CASRSTGTANYGYTF,TGTGCCAGCAGGTCAACCGGGACAGCTAACTATGGCTACACCTTC
NA,TRBV4-1,TRBJ2-1,TRBD2,CASSLGLAGGRFDNEQFF,TGCGCCAGCAGCCTCGGGCTAGCGGGGGGGCGGTTTGACAATGAGCAGTTCTTC
NA,TRBV18,TRBJ1-1,TRBD1,CASSPGQGSLEAFF,TGTGCCAGCTCACCTGGACAGGGGTCACTTGAAGCTTTCTTT
few,TRBV7-2,TRBJ1-1,NA,CASSLWEADTEAFF,TGTGCCAGCAGCTTATGGGAGGCTGACACTGAAGCTTTCTTT
NA,TRBV7-9,TRBJ1-3,NA,CASSVSGNTIYF,TGTGCCAGCAGTGTGTCGGGGAACACCATATATTTT
NA,TRBV15,TRBJ2-3,NA,CATSRVSLPDTQYF,TGTGCCACCAGCAGAGTCAGTCTTCCAGATACGCAGTATTTT
NA,TRBV29-1,TRBJ1-1,TRBD1,CSVTTGGASEAFF,TGCAGCGTGACGACAGGGGGTGCTTCTGAAGCTTTCTTT